The source of this T cell receptor (beta chain) is a study of blood T cells in healthy people across ages. Background on the study: Capture via template switching afforded approximately one barcoded beta molecule per two T cells.

This clonotype came up once. Alongside a J-beta primer mix, a sample-barcoded 5' primer served in a second PCR lasting about 7 to 12 cycles. TCRdb reanalysed the 5' RACE reads using MiXCR and keeps one entry per CDR3 protein. There are hundreds of thousands of distinct CDR3 sequences in the sample; approximately 65% occur only once, and about a quarter lies in the top ten. Germline V lookup: CDR1 MNHEY, CDR2 SVGEGT. The CDR3 consists of 15 residues. The sequencing sample was made of blood. This chain joins TRBV6-2 or TRBV6-3 and TRBJ2-5; no firm D call. The end of the DNA fits TRBJ2-7 better, so the J call may be wrong. The clonotype originates from a man younger than 45 in good health. CDR3 sequence reads: CASSYSLGSRYEQYF. CDR3 nucleotides: TGTGCCAGCAGTTACTCTTTGGGGTCCAGATACGAGCAGTACTTC.